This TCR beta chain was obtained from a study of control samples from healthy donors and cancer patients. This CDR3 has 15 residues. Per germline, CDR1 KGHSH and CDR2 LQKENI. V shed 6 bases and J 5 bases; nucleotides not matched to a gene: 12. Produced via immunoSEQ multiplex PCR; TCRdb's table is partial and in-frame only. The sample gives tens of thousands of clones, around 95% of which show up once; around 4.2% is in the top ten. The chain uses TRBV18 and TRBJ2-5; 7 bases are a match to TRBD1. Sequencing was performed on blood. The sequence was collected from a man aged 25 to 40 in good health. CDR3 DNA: TGTGCCAGCTCGAGTCCGACAGGGATAGGGGAGACCCAGTACTTC. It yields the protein CASSSPTGIGETQYF.